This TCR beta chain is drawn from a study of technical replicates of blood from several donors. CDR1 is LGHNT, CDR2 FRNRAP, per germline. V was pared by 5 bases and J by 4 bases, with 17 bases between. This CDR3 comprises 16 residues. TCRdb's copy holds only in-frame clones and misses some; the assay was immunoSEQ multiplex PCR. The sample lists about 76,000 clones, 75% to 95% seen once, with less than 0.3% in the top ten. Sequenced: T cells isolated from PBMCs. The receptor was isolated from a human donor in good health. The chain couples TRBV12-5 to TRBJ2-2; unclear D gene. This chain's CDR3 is CASGQAQLVGTGELFF. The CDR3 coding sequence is TGTGCTAGTGGTCAAGCGCAGCTGGTAGGCACCGGGGAGCTGTTTTTT.